This is a list of T cell receptor beta chains from one sample in a study of T cells in localized non-small cell lung cancer. Clones were sequenced by immunoSEQ multiplex PCR, and TCRdb holds only the in-frame ones, with some missing. The data show some 19,000 clones, 75% to 95% seen once. This material consisted of peripheral blood, taken before any cancer treatment. The receptor set was obtained from a male donor at least 60 years old with stage I squamous cell lung carcinoma. CDR3s include the opening cysteine and the closing phenylalanine or tryptophan. A D gene is named only where the DNA matches it firmly. The size of a clone is reported for some rows only, either as once, few or many, or as a class for expanded clones.

TRBV6-4	-	TRBJ2-1	TRBD2	TGTGCCAGCAGTGAAGCCGGGACTAGCGTCTACAATGAGCAGTTCTTC	CASSEAGTSVYNEQFF
TRBV14	-	TRBJ2-3	-	TGTGCCAGCAGCCAATTTAGCGGTAACACAGATACGCAGTATTTT	CASSQFSGNTDTQYF
TRBV9	-	TRBJ1-5	TRBD1	TGTGCCAGCAGCGCCGGGACAGGGGTCAATCAGCCCCAGCATTTT	CASSAGTGVNQPQHF
TRBV6-5	once	TRBJ2-1	-	TGTGCCAGCAGCCTACCCGGACAGACGCAGTTCTTC	CASSLPGQTQFF
TRBV7-3	-	TRBJ1-1	-	TGTGCCAGCAGCCCCGAGGGAGGCACTGAAGCTTTCTTT	CASSPEGGTEAFF
TRBV27	-	TRBJ1-4	TRBD1	TGTGCCAGCAGTTTCCAGGGACAGGGAGAGGAAAAACTGTTTTTT	CASSFQGQGEEKLFF
TRBV6-5	-	TRBJ2-5	-	TGTGCCAGCTGCCAATTACAGGGATCTTCGGAGACCCAGTACTTC	CASCQLQGSSETQYF
TRBV7-8	-	TRBJ2-2	-	TGTGCCAGCAGCTTCGATTGGGGGACCGGGGAGCTGTTTTTT	CASSFDWGTGELFF
TRBV9	-	TRBJ2-1	-	TGTGCCAGCAGCGGAGGGATTGTTGATAGGAATGAGCAGTTCTTC	CASSGGIVDRNEQFF
TRBV14	once	TRBJ1-5	-	TGTGCCAGCAGCGAGGGACCGGGTCAGCCCCAGCATTTT	CASSEGPGQPQHF
TRBV30	once	TRBJ1-3	-	TGTGCCTGGAGTGTCTCCGGGACACTCCCCGGGGGAAACACCATATATTTT	CAWSVSGTLPGGNTIYF
TRBV6-1	few	TRBJ1-5	TRBD1	TGTGCCAGCAGGGACAGGACGAATAGCAATCAGCCCCAGCATTTT	CASRDRTNSNQPQHF
TRBV28	-	TRBJ2-2	-	TGTGCCAGCAGTTTACGCAGGGGCTCCATTAACACCGGGGAGCTGTTTTTT	CASSLRRGSINTGELFF
TRBV9	-	TRBJ2-5	TRBD2	TGTGCCAGCAGCGTAGATGGAGCGGGAGTGGAGACCCAGTACTTC	CASSVDGAGVETQYF
TRBV7-9	-	TRBJ2-5	-	TGTGCCAGCAGGGGCAGGGACGGCACCCAAGAGACCCAGTACTTC	CASRGRDGTQETQYF
TRBV19	-	TRBJ2-7	-	TGTGCCAGTAGTTTTGGGGGGGACATTGCCTACGAGCAGTACTTC	CASSFGGDIAYEQYF
TRBV7-2	-	TRBJ2-1	TRBD2	TGTGCCAGCAGCACTCGACTAGCGGGAAACAATGAGCAGTTCTTC	CASSTRLAGNNEQFF
TRBV28	-	TRBJ2-7	-	TGTGCCAGCAGTTTCACCCCCGGAAGCACCCCCCACTACGAGCAGTACTTC	CASSFTPGSTPHYEQYF
TRBV6-5	-	TRBJ1-3	-	TGTGCCAGCAGTTACGGAGTCAGGGACTCTGGAAACACCATATATTTT	CASSYGVRDSGNTIYF
TRBV15	-	TRBJ2-3	-	TGTGCCACCAGCGGGGTCTACGATACGCAGTATTTT	CATSGVYDTQYF
TRBV7-2	-	TRBJ2-4	-	TGTGCCAGCAGCTCGCCGTTAGCCAAAAACATTCAGTACTTC	CASSSPLAKNIQYF
TRBV9	-	TRBJ2-7	TRBD2	TGTGCCAGCAGCGGGACTAGCAACACCTACGAGCAGTACTTC	CASSGTSNTYEQYF
TRBV2	-	TRBJ2-1	-	TGTGCCAGCAGTGACTACCCCTACAATGAGCAGTTCTTC	CASSDYPYNEQFF
TRBV6-5	once	TRBJ1-1	TRBD1	TGTGCCAGCAGTTACGGAAGGCAGGGGGCAATCGGAGCTTTCTTT	CASSYGRQGAIGAFF
TRBV9	-	TRBJ2-2	-	TGTGCCAGCAGCGCTTCACCGGGACTCCCAGGGGAGCTGTTTTTT	CASSASPGLPGELFF
TRBV19	-	TRBJ2-1	TRBD2	TGTGCCAGTAGTATAGAACCTGGACTAGCGGGAGACGATGAGCAGTTCTTC	CASSIEPGLAGDDEQFF
TRBV30	-	TRBJ2-7	-	TGTGCCTGGAGTCCCCACTACGAGCAGTACTTC	CAWSPHYEQYF
TRBV18	few	TRBJ2-3	TRBD2	TGTGCCAGCTCACCACCTAGCGGGAGCCACACAGATACGCAGTATTTT	CASSPPSGSHTDTQYF
TRBV11-1	-	TRBJ1-1	TRBD1	TGTGCCAGCAGCTTGTCCGGACAGGTAGCAGCTTTCTTT	CASSLSGQVAAFF
TRBV2	-	TRBJ2-1	-	TGTGCCAGCAGTGAAAGTTGGGAGTCCTACAATGAGCAGTTCTTC	CASSESWESYNEQFF
TRBV7-9	-	TRBJ2-3	-	TGTGCCAGCAGCTTATCCGAATTCACAGATACGCAGTATTTT	CASSLSEFTDTQYF
TRBV5-4	once	TRBJ1-2	-	TGTGCCAGCAGCTTGGACATGGGGACGGACGGCTACACCTTC	CASSLDMGTDGYTF
TRBV30	-	TRBJ2-5	-	TGTGCCTGGAGTGCGGCGGGCCTGGGGTCGGAGACCCAGTACTTC	CAWSAAGLGSETQYF